The 23 T cell receptor beta chains in this list originate from one sample, sequenced in a study of control samples from healthy donors and cancer patients. Produced via immunoSEQ multiplex PCR; TCRdb's table is partial and in-frame only. The sample consists of approximately 150,000 clones, about nine tenths of them appearing once. Sequences were obtained from blood. Every receptor here comes from a middle-aged woman in good health.

The chain is built from TRBV27 and TRBJ2-2, with 8 bases matching TRBD1. V shed 5 bases and J 4 bases; nucleotides not matched to a gene: 9. CDR1 is MNHEY, CDR2 SMNVEV, per germline (reference sequence). The CDR3 covers 16 residues. CDR3 region: CASSLAGTGTTGELFF. The CDR3 DNA sequence: TGTGCCAGCAGTCTGGCCGGGACAGGAACCACCGGGGAGCTGTTTTTT.

The chain recombines TRBV5-4 with TRBJ1-1; D is unresolved. The V gene lost 3 bases and the J gene lost 11 bases, with 20 bases spanning the gap. CDR3 length equals 14 residues. Germline loops: CDR1 SGHNT, CDR2 YYREEE (reference sequence). CDR3: CASSSRSRPFFAFF. The CDR3 DNA reads TGTGCCAGCAGCTCCCGGAGCCGGCCATTTTTTGCTTTCTTT. Based on the CDR3 plus reference TRBV5-4 and TRBJ1-1, the full variable domain is ETGVTQSPTHLIKTRGQQVTLRCSSQSGHNTVSWYQQALGQGPQFIFQYYREEENGRGNFPPRFSGLQFPNYSSELNVNALELDDSALYLCASSSRSRPFFAFFGQGTRLTVV.

This chain joins TRBV11-3 and TRBJ2-5; TRBD1 or TRBD2 may be the D gene (5 bases each). This CDR3 contains 14 residues. CDR1 is SGHNT and CDR2 is YENEEA in the germline V gene. V was clipped by 1 base and J by 4 bases, with 10 bases between them. The CDR3 protein is CASSLGGSSETQYF. DNA of the CDR3: TGTGCCAGCAGCTTAGGGGGGTCGTCAGAGACCCAGTACTTC.

This chain joins TRBV5-1 and TRBJ2-1; D is perhaps TRBD2 (7 bases). The CDR3 is 13 residues long. Germline values: CDR1 SGHRS, CDR2 YFSETQ. Trimming pared 5 bases from V and 8 bases from J, leaving 14 bases between. The CDR3 coding sequence is TGCGCCAGCAGGTCGGGGGGCAGGGATGAGCAGTTCTTC. Encoded protein: CASRSGGRDEQFF.

The chain has TRBV19 and TRBJ1-2, with D perhaps matching TRBD1 (5 bases). Germline loops: CDR1 LNHDA, CDR2 SQIVND (reference sequence). This CDR3 comprises 16 residues. V shed 4 bases and J shed 8 bases, with 23 bases lying between them. The CDR3 protein is CASSTWGPDDVEGYTF. The CDR3 DNA sequence: TGTGCCAGTAGTACGTGGGGCCCCGATGATGTTGAAGGCTACACCTTC. Combining the CDR3 with reference TRBV19 and TRBJ1-2 gives the whole variable domain DGGITQSPKYLFRKEGQNVTLSCEQNLNHDAMYWYRQDPGQGLRLIYYSQIVNDFQKGDIAEGYSVSREKKESFPLTVTSAQKNPTAFYLCASSTWGPDDVEGYTFGSGTRLTVV.

This chain connects TRBV6-1 to TRBJ2-7; 9 bases are a match to TRBD1. CDR1 is MNHNS, CDR2 SASEGT, per germline. Germline trimming cut 4 bases from V and 6 bases from J; bases unmatched to any gene: 16. This CDR3 region has 17 residues. The CDR3 coding sequence is TGTGCCAGCAGTGTAATCTTGATGGGGACAGGGTCAGGCGAGCAGTACTTC. It yields the protein CASSVILMGTGSGEQYF.

V and J are TRBV7-2 and TRBJ1-2; D is unresolved. From germline, CDR1 is SGHTA and CDR2 FQGNSA. V shed 2 bases and J shed 8 bases, with 9 bases lying between them. The CDR3 sequence is 12 residues long. The CDR3 DNA sequence: TGTGCCAGCAGCTTATTAGGGCTCGGCTACACCTTC. Its translation is CASSLLGLGYTF.

The V gene is TRBV18, the J gene TRBJ2-5; D unresolved. There are 12 residues in the CDR3. Germline CDR1 KGHSH, CDR2 LQKENI. V lost 3 bases and J lost 5, with 7 bases in between. The CDR3 sequence: CASSPARETQYF. CDR3 nucleotides: TGTGCCAGCTCACCTGCTAGGGAGACCCAGTACTTC.

V is TRBV5-1 and J is TRBJ2-2; the D gene is possibly TRBD1 (5 bases). The germline V gene encodes CDR1 SGHRS and CDR2 YFSETQ. The CDR3 is made up of 15 amino acids. V was pared by 4 bases and J by 6 bases, with 16 bases between. CDR3 in amino acids: CASSDQGPGAGELFF. The CDR3 DNA follows: TGCGCCAGCAGCGATCAGGGCCCGGGCGCCGGGGAGCTGTTTTTT.

This CDR3 is CASRIDSSTNEKLFF. The DNA for the CDR3 is TGTGCCAGCAGAATCGACAGTTCAACTAATGAAAAACTGTTTTTT. V and J are TRBV6-5 and TRBJ1-4, with D possibly matching TRBD1 (5 bases). In germline, CDR1 is MNHEY, CDR2 SVGAGI. V shed 6 bases and J shed 0 bases, with 11 bases lying between them. This CDR3 is built from 15 residues.

The chain recombines TRBV4-2 with TRBJ2-5; 8 bases align to TRBD1. This CDR3 has 15 residues. J gave up 4 bases and V 4 bases, and 8 bases lay outside the gene matches. Germline-derived CDR1 and CDR2 are LGHNA and YNFKEQ. The CDR3 coding sequence is TGTGCCAGCAGCCCTACAAGAGGACAGGGAGAGACCCAGTACTTC. This codes for CASSPTRGQGETQYF.

The chain couples TRBV7-8 to TRBJ2-7, with D hard to call. The CDR3 runs to 13 residues. CDR1 is SGHVS, CDR2 FQNEAQ, per germline. The V gene lost 3 bases and the J gene lost 6 bases, with 12 bases spanning the gap. The CDR3 is CASSLDLAREQYF. CDR3 DNA sequence: TGTGCCAGCAGCTTGGACCTGGCTCGCGAGCAGTACTTC.

This sequence joins TRBV10-1 and TRBJ2-3; D might be TRBD2 (6 bases). V was shortened by 4 bases and J by 4 bases, with 12 bases between the two germline ends. Germline values: CDR1 WNHNN, CDR2 SYGVQD (reference sequence). This CDR3 has 14 residues. This chain's CDR3 is CASSGQTRPDTQYF. Written as DNA, the CDR3 is TGCGCCAGCAGTGGCCAGACTAGGCCAGATACGCAGTATTTT.

This rearrangement joins TRBV5-1 to TRBJ2-2; no definite D call. Germline CDR1 and CDR2: SGHRS and YFSETQ. V was shortened by 4 bases and J by 8 bases, with 15 bases between the two germline ends. The CDR3 is made up of 14 amino acids. The CDR3 spells CASSAGHQGGELFF. DNA of the CDR3: TGCGCCAGCAGCGCTGGGCACCAAGGGGGGGAGCTGTTTTTT.

This chain connects TRBV21-1 to TRBJ2-1; the DNA was not compared with TRBD2, the D call given in the table. TRBV21-1 is a pseudogene. There are 17 residues in the CDR3. Here the CDR3 reads CASSTPGAGVTSNEQFF. CDR3 bases: TGTGCCAGCAGTACGCCAGGAGCGGGGGTGACCTCCAATGAGCAGTTCTTC.

The count of this clone is one. The CDR3 bases are TGTGCCAGCAGCTCGGGGACAGGGAAATACGAGCAGTACTTC. Its protein product is CASSSGTGKYEQYF. The chain joins TRBV11-2 to TRBJ2-7; 9 bases are a match to TRBD1. The length of the CDR3 is 14 residues. Germline trimming cut 4 bases from V and 4 bases from J; bases unmatched to any gene: 5. CDR1 SGHAT and CDR2 FQNNGV come from the germline V gene.

CDR3 in DNA: TGCGCCAGCAGCCAAATTAGGGGAAGCCCCTACAATGAGCAGTTCTTC. As protein: CASSQIRGSPYNEQFF. The chain couples TRBV4-1 to TRBJ2-1, with D perhaps TRBD1 (5 bases). This CDR3 comprises 16 residues. The V end was cut by 2 bases, the J end by 2 bases, with 13 bases between. Looked up from germline, CDR1 is MGHRA and CDR2 is YSYEKL.

The chain joins TRBV4-2 to TRBJ2-3; possibly TRBD2 for D (6 bases). Deletions cut 4 bases from V and 3 bases from J, with 29 bases between. This CDR3 contains 20 residues. Germline loops: CDR1 LGHNA, CDR2 YNFKEQ. The CDR3 region has the DNA TGTGCCAGCAGCCCAAGGGAATCGGGACTTGGAGACGACACAACAGATACGCAGTATTTT. It encodes CASSPRESGLGDDTTDTQYF.

The chain carries TRBV15 and TRBJ1-3, with D unresolved. The CDR3 spans 15 residues. The ends were cut back, 4 bases at V and 3 bases at J, with 13 bases in the middle. Germline loops: CDR1 LNHNV, CDR2 YYDKDF (reference sequence). Here the CDR3 DNA reads TGTGCCACCAGCAAGCCGTTGGGAAGTGGAAACACCATATATTTT. This translates into CATSKPLGSGNTIYF.

This chain joins TRBV28 and TRBJ1-3; no clear D. The CDR3 spans 14 residues. V gave up 7 bases and J gave up 0 bases, with 10 bases separating them. Germline values: CDR1 MDHEN, CDR2 SYDVKM. The CDR3 sequence: CASTPGDSGNTIYF. Here the CDR3 DNA reads TGTGCCAGCACCCCCGGGGACTCTGGAAACACCATATATTTT.

This chain joins TRBV7-9 and TRBJ1-1; D gene unclear. The germline gives CDR1 SEHNR, CDR2 FQNEAQ (reference sequence). The CDR3 runs 13 residues. V lost 3 bases, J lost 0 bases, and 5 bases lay in between. The CDR3 loop is CASSFGLNTEAFF. DNA of the CDR3: TGTGCCAGCAGCTTTGGTCTGAACACTGAAGCTTTCTTT.

The gene calls are TRBV16 and TRBJ1-5; D unresolved. V dropped 0 bases and J dropped 0 bases, with 6 bases sitting between them. CDR1 KGHSY and CDR2 FQNENV come from the germline V gene. The CDR3 sequence is 15 residues long. The CDR3 loop is CASSQSVYSNQPQHF. Here the CDR3 DNA reads TGTGCCAGCAGCCAATCAGTTTATAGCAATCAGCCCCAGCATTTT.

The rearrangement joins TRBV11-2 to TRBJ2-1; D not resolved. V lost 0 bases and J 8 bases, leaving 11 bases between the germline ends. CDR1 is SGHAT and CDR2 is FQNNGV in the germline V gene. This CDR3 is built from 14 residues. For the CDR3, the DNA is TGTGCCAGCAGCTTAGACAATAACTTCGATGAGCAGTTCTTC. It encodes CASSLDNNFDEQFF.